The rows below give T cell receptor beta chains drawn from one sample of a study of shared clonotypes between healthy human individuals. Clones were read by immunoSEQ multiplex PCR, and TCRdb kept only the in-frame ones, dropping some. This table holds roughly 2.2 million clones, approximately 93% found once. Sequencing used naive CD4+ T cells from PBMCs. Source of these receptors: a man younger than 30 in good health. Some clones in this sample may be carry-over from other donors' samples. Both conserved end residues are part of each CDR3. Fields, in order: V gene, J gene, clone size, D gene, CDR3 protein, CDR3 DNA. The D gene is left open where the match is weak. Only part of the rows carry a size: once, few, many, or a class if the clone is expanded.

v_call: TRBV6-5
j_call: TRBJ2-3
clone_size: .
d_call: .
cdr3_aa: CASSYGGSTDTQYF
cdr3_nt: TGTGCCAGCAGTTACGGGGGTAGCACAGATACGCAGTATTTT

v_call: TRBV7-2
j_call: TRBJ2-4
clone_size: .
d_call: .
cdr3_aa: CASSPLGRNIQYF
cdr3_nt: TGTGCCAGCAGCCCACTTGGGAGGAACATTCAGTACTTC

v_call: TRBV19
j_call: TRBJ1-5
clone_size: .
d_call: .
cdr3_aa: CASSPLLGRGVSNQPQHF
cdr3_nt: TGTGCCAGTAGTCCGCTCTTGGGCAGGGGTGTTAGCAATCAGCCCCAGCATTTT

v_call: TRBV4-2
j_call: TRBJ2-7
clone_size: .
d_call: .
cdr3_aa: CASSQDLGIQGSEQYF
cdr3_nt: TGTGCCAGCAGCCAAGATCTGGGAATACAGGGATCCGAGCAGTACTTC

v_call: TRBV4-3
j_call: TRBJ1-5
clone_size: .
d_call: .
cdr3_aa: CASSQDLGKQPQHF
cdr3_nt: TGCGCCAGCAGCCAAGATCTGGGGAAACAGCCCCAGCATTTT

v_call: TRBV6-6
j_call: TRBJ2-7
clone_size: .
d_call: .
cdr3_aa: CASSYPPPQPSYEQYF
cdr3_nt: TGTGCCAGCAGTTACCCTCCCCCACAGCCCTCCTACGAGCAGTACTTC

v_call: TRBV12-5
j_call: TRBJ2-1
clone_size: once
d_call: .
cdr3_aa: CASGWDYNEQFF
cdr3_nt: TGTGCTAGTGGTTGGGACTACAATGAGCAGTTCTTC

v_call: TRBV21-1
j_call: TRBJ2-7
clone_size: .
d_call: .
cdr3_aa: CASSESFSESSYEQYF
cdr3_nt: TGTGCCAGCAGCGAGAGCTTCTCGGAGAGCTCCTACGAGCAGTACTTC

v_call: TRBV6-5
j_call: TRBJ2-1
clone_size: .
d_call: .
cdr3_aa: CASKSSYNEQFF
cdr3_nt: TGTGCCAGCAAAAGCTCCTACAATGAGCAGTTCTTC

v_call: TRBV29-1
j_call: TRBJ1-5
clone_size: once
d_call: .
cdr3_aa: CSVVSGNSNQPQHF
cdr3_nt: TGCAGCGTTGTATCAGGGAATAGCAATCAGCCCCAGCATTTT

v_call: TRBV4-2
j_call: TRBJ2-3
clone_size: .
d_call: .
cdr3_aa: CASSQLAGTASTDTQYF
cdr3_nt: TGTGCCAGCAGCCAACTCGCGGGGACAGCTAGCACAGATACGCAGTATTTT

v_call: TRBV6-5
j_call: TRBJ2-5
clone_size: .
d_call: .
cdr3_aa: CASSYSRGVKTQYF
cdr3_nt: TGTGCCAGCAGTTACTCGAGGGGGGTAAAGACCCAGTACTTC

v_call: TRBV7-2
j_call: TRBJ2-7
clone_size: .
d_call: .
cdr3_aa: CASSLGLHYEQYF
cdr3_nt: TGTGCCAGCAGCTTGGGACTCCACTACGAGCAGTACTTC

v_call: TRBV5-1
j_call: TRBJ1-4
clone_size: .
d_call: TRBD1
cdr3_aa: CASSSFGQGNEKLFF
cdr3_nt: TGCGCCAGCAGCTCCTTCGGACAGGGGAATGAAAAACTGTTTTTT

v_call: TRBV7-9
j_call: TRBJ2-1
clone_size: .
d_call: TRBD1
cdr3_aa: CASSSGDRGSNEQFF
cdr3_nt: TGTGCCAGCAGCTCTGGAGACAGGGGTAGCAATGAGCAGTTCTTC

v_call: TRBV7-9
j_call: TRBJ2-3
clone_size: .
d_call: TRBD2
cdr3_aa: CASALGGAQYF
cdr3_nt: TGTGCCAGCGCCTTGGGGGGGGCGCAGTATTTT

v_call: TRBV5-1
j_call: TRBJ2-2
clone_size: .
d_call: TRBD1
cdr3_aa: CASSSSGQGYTGELFF
cdr3_nt: TGCGCCAGCAGCTCATCGGGACAGGGGTACACCGGGGAGCTGTTTTTT

v_call: TRBV5-4
j_call: TRBJ1-1
clone_size: .
d_call: TRBD1
cdr3_aa: CASSSPRGQGSNTEAFF
cdr3_nt: TGTGCCAGCAGCAGCCCCCGCGGACAGGGGTCGAACACTGAAGCTTTCTTT

v_call: TRBV9
j_call: TRBJ2-1
clone_size: .
d_call: .
cdr3_aa: CASSPGRTPYNEQFF
cdr3_nt: TGTGCCAGCAGCCCCGGCAGGACCCCCTACAATGAGCAGTTCTTC

v_call: TRBV4-1
j_call: TRBJ2-7
clone_size: .
d_call: .
cdr3_aa: CASSPRNRSGVIPIFSYEQYF
cdr3_nt: TGCGCCAGCAGCCCTCGTAACCGATCGGGGGTTATCCCCATTTTCTCCTACGAGCAGTACTTC

v_call: TRBV15
j_call: TRBJ2-2
clone_size: .
d_call: TRBD2
cdr3_aa: CATSGGLASNTGELFF
cdr3_nt: TGTGCCACCAGCGGAGGACTAGCTTCTAACACCGGGGAGCTGTTTTTT

v_call: TRBV5-6
j_call: TRBJ2-5
clone_size: once
d_call: .
cdr3_aa: CASSLAGETQYF
cdr3_nt: TGTGCCAGCAGCTTGGCCGGTGAGACCCAGTACTTC